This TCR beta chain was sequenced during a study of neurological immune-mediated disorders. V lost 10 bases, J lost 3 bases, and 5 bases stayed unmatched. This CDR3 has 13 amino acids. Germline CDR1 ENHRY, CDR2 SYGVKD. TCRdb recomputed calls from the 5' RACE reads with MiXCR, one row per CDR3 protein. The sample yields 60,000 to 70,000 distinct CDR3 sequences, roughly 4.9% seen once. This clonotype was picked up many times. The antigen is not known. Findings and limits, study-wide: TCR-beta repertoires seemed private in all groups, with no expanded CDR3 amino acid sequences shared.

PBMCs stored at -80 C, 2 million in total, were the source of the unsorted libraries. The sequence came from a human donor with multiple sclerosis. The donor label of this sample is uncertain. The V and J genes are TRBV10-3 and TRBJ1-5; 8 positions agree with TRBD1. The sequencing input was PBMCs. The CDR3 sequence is CATGQGLNQPQHF. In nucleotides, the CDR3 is TGTGCCACCGGACAGGGTCTCAATCAGCCCCAGCATTTT.